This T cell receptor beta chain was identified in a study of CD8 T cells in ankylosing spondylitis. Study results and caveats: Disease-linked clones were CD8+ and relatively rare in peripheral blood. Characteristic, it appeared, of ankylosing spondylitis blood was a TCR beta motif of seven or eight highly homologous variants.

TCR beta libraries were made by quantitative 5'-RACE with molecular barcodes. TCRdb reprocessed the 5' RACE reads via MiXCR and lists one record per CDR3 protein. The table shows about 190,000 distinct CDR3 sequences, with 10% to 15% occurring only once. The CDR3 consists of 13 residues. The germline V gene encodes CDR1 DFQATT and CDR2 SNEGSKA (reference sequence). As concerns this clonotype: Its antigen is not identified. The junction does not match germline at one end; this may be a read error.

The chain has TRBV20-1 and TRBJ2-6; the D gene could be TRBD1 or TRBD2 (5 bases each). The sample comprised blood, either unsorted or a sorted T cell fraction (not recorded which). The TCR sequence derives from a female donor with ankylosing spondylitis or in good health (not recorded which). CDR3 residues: CSATSSGANVPTF. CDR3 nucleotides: TGCAGTGCTACTAGCTCTGGGGCCAACGTCCCGACTTTC.